Ten or more counts support the clone carrying this TCR beta chain. This sample stems from a study of regulatory T cells in long-lasting Graves disease. iRepertoire HTBI primers and Arm-PCR of CDR3 regions built TCR beta libraries. Via MiXCR, TCRdb re-called the multiplex PCR reads, giving one row per CDR3 protein. The top ten hold over 9.5% of the sample, which has 200,000 to 250,000 distinct CDR3 sequences, around 20% seen once. The CDR3 is 14 amino acids. V was trimmed by 3 bases and J by 7 bases, leaving 13 bases between them. The germline CDR1 and CDR2 sequences are PRHDT and FYEKMQ (reference sequence). Specified time point: newly diagnosed GD, antithyroid drugs for less than 3 months. Researchers made the TCR library from RNA that was extracted from PBMCs. The same data also contributed to another study, on T cells in Graves' hyperthyroidism and ophthalmopathy. As reported in that work: The HTBI primer set served for first-round RT-PCR of the TCR CDR3. Researchers found most expanded thyroid clonotypes above 0.001 in blood as well.

The V and J genes are TRBV13 and TRBJ2-1, with D unresolved. The sample consisted of peripheral blood mononuclear cells (PBMCs), taken at new diagnosis, from a patient treated with antithyroid drugs. This sequence was found in a woman in her 30s with Graves disease. The CDR3 spells CASSFAGPTNEQFF. For the CDR3, the DNA is TGTGCCAGCAGCTTCGCCGGGCCGACGAATGAGCAGTTCTTC.